What follows are 32 T cell receptor beta chains derived from one specimen sequenced in a study of blood T cell repertoires in COVID-19. Data came from immunoSEQ multiplex PCR; TCRdb stores just in-frame clones and leaves some out. The sample consists of around 86,000 clones, roughly 91% of them appearing once. The sample consisted of peripheral blood. These receptors were taken from a woman aged 80 or over with acute or convalescent COVID-19.

This chain uses TRBV9 with TRBJ1-5; 9 positions agree with TRBD1. The CDR3 totals 14 residues. J gave up 5 bases and V 3 bases, and 3 bases lay outside the gene matches. Germline CDR1 and CDR2: SGDLS and YYNGEE. The CDR3 DNA sequence: TGTGCCAGCAGCGCAACAGGGGGCGATCAGCCCCAGCATTTT. As protein: CASSATGGDQPQHF. The variable domain in full, with the rest retrieved from reference TRBV9 and TRBJ1-5, is DSGVTQTPKHLITATGQRVTLRCSPRSGDLSVYWYQQSLDQGLQFLIQYYNGEERAKGNILERFSAQQFPDLHSELNLSSLELGDSALYFCASSATGGDQPQHFGDGTRLSIL.

Only a few counts were recorded for this clone. The chain's CDR3 is CASSYSGGYQETQYF. The CDR3 DNA is TGTGCCAGCAGTTACAGCGGGGGCTACCAAGAGACCCAGTACTTC. The chain is built from TRBV7-6 and TRBJ2-5; 8 bases map to TRBD2. The CDR3 length is 15 residues. The V and J ends lost 6 bases and 0 bases, in that order; junction bases with no gene match: 6. Germline CDR1 and CDR2: SGHVS and FNYEAQ.

The chain combines TRBV18 with TRBJ2-5, with TRBD2 matching over 7 bases. CDR3 size: 15 residues. J gave up 1 base and V 5 bases, and 7 bases lay outside the gene matches. CDR1 and CDR2 (germline): KGHSH, LQKENI. The CDR3 DNA is TGTGCCAGCTCATCCGGTTCTAGCGGCCAAGAGACCCAGTACTTC. Amino acids: CASSSGSSGQETQYF.

This clone was seen a single time. The chain joins TRBV18 to TRBJ2-1; 7 positions agree with TRBD1. The CDR3 covers 14 residues. Germline V CDR1 and CDR2: KGHSH, LQKENI. With V trimmed by 3 bases and J by 2 bases, 1 base remained unmatched. CDR3 residues: CASSPGQTYNEQFF. DNA of the CDR3: TGTGCCAGCTCACCGGGACAGACCTACAATGAGCAGTTCTTC. The entire variable domain, with the rest obtained from reference TRBV18 and TRBJ2-1, is as follows: NAGVMQNPRHLVRRRGQEARLRCSPMKGHSHVYWYRQLPEEGLKFMVYLQKENIIDESGMPKERFSAEFPKEGPSILRIQQVVRGDSAAYFCASSPGQTYNEQFFGPGTRLTVL.

This chain connects TRBV6-1 to TRBJ1-2, with 11 bases identical to TRBD1. The CDR3 is 14 amino acids. Germline V gives CDR1 MNHNS, CDR2 SASEGT. J lost 8 bases, V lost 3 bases, and 5 bases had no gene match. DNA of the CDR3: TGTGCCAGCAGTGAGGACAGGGGGCGCGAAGGCTACACCTTC. Its translation is CASSEDRGREGYTF.

This sequence joins TRBV10-3 and TRBJ1-1; 7 nucleotides align to TRBD1. V lost 11 bases, J lost 1 base, and 10 bases stayed unmatched. This CDR3 has 14 residues. CDR1 is ENHRY, CDR2 SYGVKD, per germline. DNA of the CDR3: TGTGCCGTCCGGGACAGCGGGGGGAACACTGAAGCTTTCTTT. As protein: CAVRDSGGNTEAFF.

This chain joins TRBV10-3 and TRBJ2-3; TRBD2 might be the D (5 bases). Trimming removed 2 bases at V and 0 bases at J, with 9 bases between. Looked up from germline, CDR1 is ENHRY and CDR2 is SYGVKD. The CDR3 runs 15 residues. In DNA form, the CDR3 reads TGTGCCATCAGTGAGGAGGGTCTCAGCACAGATACGCAGTATTTT. Translated, it gives CAISEEGLSTDTQYF.

CDR3: CASSPSQGVGSNQPQHF. The CDR3 DNA follows: TGTGCCAGCAGTCCCTCCCAGGGGGTCGGAAGCAATCAGCCCCAGCATTTT. The gene calls are TRBV6-2 or TRBV6-3 and TRBJ1-5; 7 nucleotides agree with TRBD1. This CDR3 is built from 17 residues. Germline CDR1 and CDR2: MNHEY and SVGEGT. Trimming took 5 bases from V and 1 from J; bases not matched to a gene: 11.

The gene calls are TRBV10-3 and TRBJ2-1, with 11 nucleotides matching TRBD2. Trimming removed 6 bases from V and 5 bases from J; junction bases left unmatched: 9. The CDR3 spans 16 residues. From germline, CDR1 is ENHRY and CDR2 SYGVKD. The CDR3 reads CAIRTPSGGPHNEQFF. The CDR3 DNA sequence: TGTGCCATCAGGACACCTAGCGGGGGGCCCCACAATGAGCAGTTCTTC.

The chain combines TRBV25-1 with TRBJ2-4; the match to TRBD1 covers 9 bases. CDR1 is MGHDK and CDR2 is SYGVNS in the germline V gene. V was pared by 4 bases and J by 6 bases, with 4 bases of the junction left unmatched. The CDR3 loop spans 14 amino acids. The CDR3: CASSAGTGRNIQYF. For the CDR3, the DNA is TGTGCCAGCAGTGCCGGGACAGGGAGAAACATTCAGTACTTC.

The rearrangement links TRBV18 to TRBJ2-5, with 10 bases lining up with TRBD2. After removal of 2 bases from V and 4 bases from J, the junction contained 7 bases not matched to a gene. Germline V CDR1 and CDR2: KGHSH, LQKENI. This CDR3 has 16 residues. CDR3 sequence reads: CASSPGASGRGETQYF. The CDR3 nucleotides are TGTGCCAGCTCACCAGGGGCTAGCGGGAGAGGAGAGACCCAGTACTTC.

The chain links TRBV2 to TRBJ2-2; D gene ambiguous. This CDR3 comprises 13 residues. Looked up from germline, CDR1 is SNHLY and CDR2 is FYNNEI. V lost 6 bases and J 1 base, leaving 6 bases between the germline ends. DNA of the CDR3: TGTGCCAGCAGCGAACAGAACACCGGGGAGCTGTTTTTT. Protein product: CASSEQNTGELFF.

The J gene is TRBJ1-3, the V gene TRBV11-3; D gene ambiguous. CDR1 is SGHNT and CDR2 is YENEEA in the germline V gene. Between the trimmed V and J ends, which lost 5 bases and 1 base, there was a span of 6 bases. The CDR3 is 13 residues long. DNA of the CDR3: TGTGCCAGCAGCCCGAGATCTGGAAACACCATATATTTT. It is translated as CASSPRSGNTIYF.

The chain carries TRBV7-9 and TRBJ1-6; D gene unclear. Trimming stripped 5 bases from V and 12 bases from J, with 11 bases between. The CDR3 loop spans 12 amino acids. Germline lookup yields CDR1 SEHNR and CDR2 FQNEAQ (reference sequence). The CDR3 coding sequence is TGTGCCAGCAGCCCCATTTCGGGACCCCTCCACTTT. This translates into CASSPISGPLHF.

CDR3 region: CASSPRVYGTEAFF. The CDR3 region has the DNA TGTGCCAGCAGTCCACGGGTCTACGGCACTGAAGCTTTCTTT. The V call is TRBV6-5, the J call TRBJ1-1; no definite D call. Germline CDR1 is MNHEY and CDR2 is SVGAGI. Trimming took off 5 bases at V and 4 bases at J, with 14 bases between the two ends. The CDR3 loop spans 14 amino acids.

DNA for the CDR3: TGTGCCAGCATACCGGAGCCCAAAAACATTCAGTACTTC. It is translated as CASIPEPKNIQYF. The rearrangement uses TRBV6-5 and TRBJ2-4, with unresolved D. The V gene's germline CDR1 is MNHEY and CDR2 SVGAGI. The CDR3 length is 13 residues. The ends were cut back, 7 bases at V and 2 bases at J, with 9 bases in the middle.

The rearrangement joins TRBV4-2 to TRBJ1-6, with 7 positions matching TRBD1. V gave up 0 bases and J gave up 6 bases; unmatched junction bases: 8. CDR3 length: 17 amino acids. Germline-derived CDR1 and CDR2 are LGHNA and YNFKEQ. This chain's CDR3 is CASSQDMTGQLNSPLHF. CDR3 nucleotide sequence: TGTGCCAGCAGCCAAGATATGACGGGACAGCTTAATTCACCCCTCCACTTT.

The chain is built from TRBV4-2 and TRBJ1-3, with a tentative D call TRBD1 (5 bases). Trimming took 1 base from V and 7 from J, leaving 14 bases between them. This CDR3 has 15 amino acids. Germline assignment: CDR1 LGHNA and CDR2 YNFKEQ. CDR3 sequence: CASSQAGPAFNTIYF. DNA for the CDR3: TGTGCCAGCAGCCAAGCAGGGCCAGCTTTTAACACCATATATTTT.

V usage is TRBV18 and J usage is TRBJ1-4, with TRBD1 as a possible D gene (5 bases). This CDR3 has 14 amino acids. Looked up from germline, CDR1 is KGHSH and CDR2 is LQKENI. The ends were cut back, 3 bases at V and 2 bases at J, with 7 bases in the middle. The CDR3 sequence is CASSPRGTNEKLFF. CDR3 nucleotides: TGTGCCAGCTCACCCCGGGGGACTAATGAAAAACTGTTTTTT.

The CDR3 sequence is CASSLKTEANEQYF. Here the CDR3 DNA reads TGTGCCAGCAGCTTAAAGACAGAGGCCAACGAGCAGTACTTC. This chain uses TRBV7-9 with TRBJ2-7; tentatively, D is TRBD1 (5 bases). V lost 2 bases and J 5 bases, leaving 13 bases between the germline ends. Germline V gene data show CDR1 as SEHNR and CDR2 as FQNEAQ (reference sequence). This CDR3 is 14 amino acids long.

The V gene is TRBV5-6, the J gene TRBJ1-2; D perhaps matches TRBD1 (5 bases). The CDR3 has 18 amino acids. In germline, CDR1 is SGHDT, CDR2 YYEEEE. V lost 1 base to trimming and J lost 0 bases, with 19 bases between them. In DNA, the CDR3 is TGTGCCAGCAGCTTGTTCCTGGACATACCGTTAGCTAACTATGGCTACACCTTC. Translating gives CASSLFLDIPLANYGYTF.

V usage is TRBV2 and J usage is TRBJ2-2; TRBD1 agrees at 9 bases. J lost 0 bases, V lost 8 bases, and 1 base had no gene match. This CDR3 has 14 residues. Germline CDR1 and CDR2: SNHLY and FYNNEI. The CDR3 region is CASHRGPNTGELFF. In DNA, the CDR3 is TGTGCCAGCCACAGGGGGCCGAACACCGGGGAGCTGTTTTTT.

The chain carries TRBV5-1 and TRBJ1-2, with D maybe TRBD1 (6 bases). The CDR3 sequence is 16 residues long. V lost 5 bases to trimming and J lost 2 bases, with 19 bases between them. CDR1 is SGHRS, CDR2 YFSETQ, per germline. Here the CDR3 DNA reads TGCGCCAGCAGTCCCAGAGGGGGGGGCGACAACTATGGCTACACCTTC. It translates to CASSPRGGGDNYGYTF.

In this sample, this clone turned up a few times. This chain uses TRBV3-1 (or the pseudogene TRBV3-2) with TRBJ1-2; 8 nucleotides match TRBD1. The CDR3 consists of 14 residues. CDR1 and CDR2 from the germline V gene are LGHDT and YNNKEL (reference sequence). The ends lost 5 bases at V and 8 bases at J; junction bases unmatched: 10. The CDR3 sequence is CASSSDRGGRGYTF. As DNA, the CDR3 is TGTGCCAGCAGCTCAGACAGGGGTGGACGCGGCTACACCTTC.

V is TRBV27 and J is TRBJ2-1, with 9 bases fitting TRBD2. The CDR3 has 15 amino acids. Germline CDR1 and CDR2: MNHEY and SMNVEV (reference sequence). J gave up 2 bases and V 6 bases, and 5 bases lay outside the gene matches. CDR3 sequence: CASSFSGRAYNEQFF. In DNA form, the CDR3 reads TGTGCCAGCAGCTTTAGCGGGAGAGCCTACAATGAGCAGTTCTTC.

V gene TRBV5-1 combines with J gene TRBJ2-7, with TRBD1 matching over 11 bases. Per the germline V gene, CDR1 is SGHRS and CDR2 is YFSETQ. The CDR3 is made up of 14 amino acids. J was trimmed by 6 bases and V by 1 base; bases with no gene match: 3. The CDR3 protein is CASSLRTGGGEQYF. CDR3 nucleotides: TGCGCCAGCAGCTTGAGGACAGGGGGCGGCGAGCAGTACTTC.

The rearrangement uses TRBV6-2 or TRBV6-3 and TRBJ2-1, with 10 positions matching TRBD1. Trimming took 7 bases from V and 7 from J; bases not matched to a gene: 10. The V gene's germline CDR1 is MNHEY and CDR2 SVGEGT. This CDR3 comprises 15 residues. The CDR3 nucleotides are TGTGCCAGCATCCCTAGACAGGGGGCGCGGAATGAGCAGTTCTTC. It encodes CASIPRQGARNEQFF.

This sequence joins TRBV2 and TRBJ1-1, with D unresolved. Germline values: CDR1 SNHLY, CDR2 FYNNEI. Trimming shortened V by 3 bases and J by 0 bases, and 8 bases separated the two germline ends. This CDR3 spans 14 amino acids. The CDR3 loop is CASSEREMNTEAFF. The CDR3 DNA is TGTGCCAGCAGTGAGAGGGAGATGAACACTGAAGCTTTCTTT.

The CDR3 DNA follows: TGCGCCAGCAGCTTGGCAGCGGGAGATTCACCCCTCCACTTT. Encoded protein: CASSLAAGDSPLHF. The V and J genes are TRBV5-1 and TRBJ1-6; D remains ambiguous. Looked up from germline, CDR1 is SGHRS and CDR2 is YFSETQ. The CDR3 consists of 14 residues. V was cut by 0 bases and J by 8 bases, with 9 bases left in between.

V gene TRBV29-1 combines with J gene TRBJ2-1, with TRBD1 matching over 7 bases. V shed 7 bases and J 6 bases; nucleotides not matched to a gene: 6. CDR3 length equals 12 residues. Germline CDR1 is SQVTM and CDR2 is ANQGSEA. CDR3 protein: CSARRQGNEQFF. Here the CDR3 DNA reads TGCAGCGCCCGCAGACAGGGCAATGAGCAGTTCTTC.

This rearrangement joins TRBV3-1 (or the pseudogene TRBV3-2) to TRBJ2-5, with 13 positions matching TRBD2. V trimming: 0 bases; J trimming: 6 bases; junction bases outside the gene matches: 4. This CDR3 contains 16 residues. CDR1 LGHDT and CDR2 YNNKEL come from the germline V gene (reference sequence). CDR3: CASSQEWTSGRQTQYF. The CDR3 DNA reads as TGTGCCAGCAGCCAAGAATGGACTAGCGGGAGACAGACCCAGTACTTC.

The V call is TRBV24-1, the J call TRBJ2-5; 10 bases agree with TRBD1. Germline V gene sequence: CDR1 KGHDR, CDR2 SFDVKD. V dropped 3 bases and J dropped 5; count of bases not matched to a gene: 5. The CDR3 loop spans 15 amino acids. The CDR3 DNA follows: TGTGCCACCAGTGATCGGACAGGGGGACCGGAGACCCAGTACTTC. As protein: CATSDRTGGPETQYF.